This TCR beta chain emerged from a study of cytomegalovirus exposure and HLA in healthy donors. CDR1 is LNHNV, CDR2 YYDKDF, per germline (reference sequence). The ends were cut back, 3 bases at V and 0 bases at J, with 14 bases in the middle. The CDR3 is made up of 16 amino acids. Notes on the study in general: Three chains linked to CMV were shown in vitro to be specific for CMV antigens.

A word on this clone: Antigen unknown.

The PCR had 60 Vbeta and 13 Jbeta primers. Clones were read by immunoSEQ multiplex PCR, and TCRdb kept only the in-frame ones, dropping some. The sample yields hundreds of thousands of clones, over 85% seen once. This receptor was identified in a young woman in good health and CMV-seronegative. The chain recombines TRBV15 with TRBJ1-2; no clear D. Source material: PBMCs. CDR3 nucleotide sequence: TGTGCCACCAGCAGGTCCTTAACAGAAACTAACTATGGCTACACCTTC. Protein product: CATSRSLTETNYGYTF.